This is a list of T cell receptor beta chains from one sample in a study of neurological immune-mediated disorders. From the 5' RACE reads, TCRdb called clonotypes with MiXCR, one entry per CDR3 protein. The table includes 77,000 or so distinct CDR3 sequences, about 9% detected once. The sequenced material came from PBMCs. The receptors come from a man in his forties or fifties in good health. The conserved cysteine and the conserved F or W are not part of the CDR3 here.

J gene | V gene | CDR3 protein
TRBJ1-5 | TRBV5-1 | ASSPGPPSNQPQH
TRBJ2-1 | TRBV20-1 | SASTSGSYNEQF
TRBJ2-5 | TRBV7-9 | ASSSYGQGKETQY
TRBJ2-1 | TRBV5-1 | ASSSTSGGAPYNEQF
TRBJ1-5 | TRBV12-3/TRBV12-4 | ASSLALSLGNQPQH
TRBJ1-4 | TRBV7-6 | ASSLGGGGFNEKLF
TRBJ1-1 | TRBV10-3 | AISDGGSIEAF
TRBJ1-5 | TRBV7-9 | ASSPTGSNQPQH
TRBJ1-5 | TRBV7-8 | NSGGTQPQH
TRBJ2-3 | TRBV20-1 | SALGLGDTQY
TRBJ2-2 | TRBV6-5 | ASSPRGPPAGELF
TRBJ1-2 | TRBV6-6 | ASSWRAQAGYT